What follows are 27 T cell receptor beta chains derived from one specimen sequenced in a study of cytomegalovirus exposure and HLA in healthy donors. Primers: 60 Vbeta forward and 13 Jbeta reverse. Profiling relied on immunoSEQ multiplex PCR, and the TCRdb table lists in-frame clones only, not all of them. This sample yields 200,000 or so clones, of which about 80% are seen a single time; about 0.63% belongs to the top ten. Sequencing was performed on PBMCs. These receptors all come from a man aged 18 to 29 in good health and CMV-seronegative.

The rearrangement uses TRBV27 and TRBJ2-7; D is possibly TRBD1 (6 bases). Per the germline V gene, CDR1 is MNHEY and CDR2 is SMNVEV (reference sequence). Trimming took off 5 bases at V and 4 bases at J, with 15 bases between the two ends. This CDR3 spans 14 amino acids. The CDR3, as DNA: TGTGCCAGCAGTACCCCTGGACAGTCTTACGAGCAGTACTTC. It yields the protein CASSTPGQSYEQYF.

The CDR3 DNA is TGTGCCTGGAGTGGATCAAGCACCAATCAGCCCCAGCATTTT. This gives the protein CAWSGSSTNQPQHF. V gene TRBV30 combines with J gene TRBJ1-5, with D unclear. From germline, CDR1 is GTSNPN and CDR2 SVGIG (reference sequence). V lost 1 base and J lost 3, with 10 bases in between. This CDR3 is built from 14 residues.

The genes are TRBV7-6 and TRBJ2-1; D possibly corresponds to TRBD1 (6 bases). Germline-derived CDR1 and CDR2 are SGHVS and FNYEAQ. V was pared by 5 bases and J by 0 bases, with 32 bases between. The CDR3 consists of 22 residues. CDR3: CASSHGGGAETPSKHSYNEQFF. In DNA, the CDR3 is TGTGCCAGCAGCCATGGGGGCGGAGCGGAAACACCATCAAAACACTCCTACAATGAGCAGTTCTTC. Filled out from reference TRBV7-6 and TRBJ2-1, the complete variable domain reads GAGVSQSPRYKVTKRGQDVALRCDPISGHVSLYWYRQALGQGPEFLTYFNYEAQQDKSGLPNDRFSAERPEGSISTLTIQRTEQRDSAMYRCASSHGGGAETPSKHSYNEQFFGPGTRLTVL.

Written as DNA, the CDR3 is TGTGCCAGCAGCTTAGGGGTCGGGAGGCTCGAGACCCAGTACTTC. This codes for CASSLGVGRLETQYF. This chain links TRBV5-8 with TRBJ2-5; the match to TRBD2 covers 7 bases. Germline V gives CDR1 SGHTS, CDR2 YDEGEE. Unmatched junction bases numbered 9, after V lost 2 bases and J lost 5 bases. This CDR3 has 15 residues.

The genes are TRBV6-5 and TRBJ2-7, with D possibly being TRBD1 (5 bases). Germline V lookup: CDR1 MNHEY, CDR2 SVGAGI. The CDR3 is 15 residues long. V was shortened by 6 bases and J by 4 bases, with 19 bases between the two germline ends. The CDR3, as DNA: TGTGCCAGCAGCCTGTCTGGACAAGCACCTTACGAGCAGTACTTC. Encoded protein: CASSLSGQAPYEQYF.

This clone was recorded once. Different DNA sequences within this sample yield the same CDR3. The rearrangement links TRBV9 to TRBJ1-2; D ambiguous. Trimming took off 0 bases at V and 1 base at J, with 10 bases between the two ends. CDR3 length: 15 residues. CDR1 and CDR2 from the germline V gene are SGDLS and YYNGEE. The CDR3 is CASSVGGDLNYGYTF. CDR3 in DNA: TGTGCCAGCAGCGTAGGCGGAGACCTTAACTATGGCTACACCTTC.

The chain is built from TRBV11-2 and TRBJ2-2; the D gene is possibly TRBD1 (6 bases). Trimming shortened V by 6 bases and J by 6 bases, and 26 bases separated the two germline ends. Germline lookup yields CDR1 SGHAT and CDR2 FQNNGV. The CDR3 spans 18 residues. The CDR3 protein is CASSSKQGAAPSPGELFF. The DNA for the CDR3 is TGTGCCAGCAGTTCAAAACAGGGCGCGGCTCCGTCCCCCGGGGAGCTGTTTTTT.

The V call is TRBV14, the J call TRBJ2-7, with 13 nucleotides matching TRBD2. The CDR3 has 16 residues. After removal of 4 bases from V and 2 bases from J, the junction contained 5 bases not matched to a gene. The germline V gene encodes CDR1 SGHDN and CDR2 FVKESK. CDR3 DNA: TGTGCCAGCAGCCTCCTAGGACTAGCGGGAGCCTACGAGCAGTACTTC. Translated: CASSLLGLAGAYEQYF.

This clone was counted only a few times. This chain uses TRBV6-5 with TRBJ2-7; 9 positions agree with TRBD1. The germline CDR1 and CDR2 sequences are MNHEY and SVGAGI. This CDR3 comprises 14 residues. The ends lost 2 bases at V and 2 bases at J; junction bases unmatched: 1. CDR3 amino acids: CASSYGTGTYEQYF. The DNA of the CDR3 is TGTGCCAGCAGTTACGGGACAGGGACCTACGAGCAGTACTTC.

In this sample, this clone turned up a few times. CDR3 residues: CASSLTGSGANVLTF. CDR3 bases: TGTGCCAGCAGCCTCACAGGCTCTGGGGCCAACGTCCTGACTTTC. The chain combines TRBV4-2 with TRBJ2-6; a possible D gene is TRBD1 (5 bases). The germline V gene has CDR1 LGHNA and CDR2 YNFKEQ. This CDR3 comprises 15 residues. The V gene lost 4 bases and the J gene lost 0 bases, with 7 bases spanning the gap.

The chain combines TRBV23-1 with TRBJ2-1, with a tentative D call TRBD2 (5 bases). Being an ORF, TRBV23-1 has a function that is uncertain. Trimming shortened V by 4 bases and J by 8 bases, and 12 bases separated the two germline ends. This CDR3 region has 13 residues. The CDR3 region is CASSLTSHDEQFF. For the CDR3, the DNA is TGCGCCAGCAGTCTAACTAGTCATGATGAGCAGTTCTTC.

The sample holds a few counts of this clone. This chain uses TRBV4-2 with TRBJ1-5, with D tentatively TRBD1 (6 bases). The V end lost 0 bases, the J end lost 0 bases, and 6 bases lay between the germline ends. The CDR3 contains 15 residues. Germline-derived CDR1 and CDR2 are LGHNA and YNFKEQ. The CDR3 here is CASSQEQGSNQPQHF. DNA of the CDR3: TGTGCCAGCAGCCAAGAACAGGGTAGCAATCAGCCCCAGCATTTT.

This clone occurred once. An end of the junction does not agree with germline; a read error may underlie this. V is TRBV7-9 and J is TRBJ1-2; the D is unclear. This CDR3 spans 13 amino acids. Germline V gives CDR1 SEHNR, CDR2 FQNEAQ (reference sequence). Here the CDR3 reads CSSSRNQLYGYTF. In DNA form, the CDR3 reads TGTTCCAGCAGCCGAAACCAGTTATATGGCTACACCTTC.

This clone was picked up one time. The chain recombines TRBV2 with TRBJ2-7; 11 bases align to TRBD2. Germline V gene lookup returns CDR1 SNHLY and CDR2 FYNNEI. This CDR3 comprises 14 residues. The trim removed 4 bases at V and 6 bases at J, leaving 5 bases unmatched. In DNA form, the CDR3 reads TGTGCCAGCAGTGCGCTCCTAGCGGGAGGCGAGCAGTACTTC. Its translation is CASSALLAGGEQYF.

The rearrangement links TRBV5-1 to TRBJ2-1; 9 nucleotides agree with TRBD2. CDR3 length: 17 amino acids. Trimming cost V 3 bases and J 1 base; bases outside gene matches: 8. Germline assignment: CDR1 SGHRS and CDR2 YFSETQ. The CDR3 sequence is CASSWDPTSGSYNEQFF. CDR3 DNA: TGCGCCAGCAGCTGGGACCCGACTAGCGGATCCTACAATGAGCAGTTCTTC.

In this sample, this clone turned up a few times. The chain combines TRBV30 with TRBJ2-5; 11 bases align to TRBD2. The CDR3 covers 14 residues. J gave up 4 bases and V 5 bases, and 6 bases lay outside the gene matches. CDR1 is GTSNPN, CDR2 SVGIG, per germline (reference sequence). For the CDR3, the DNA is TGTGCCTGGGGGCTAGGGACTAGCGGAGAGACCCAGTACTTC. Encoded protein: CAWGLGTSGETQYF.

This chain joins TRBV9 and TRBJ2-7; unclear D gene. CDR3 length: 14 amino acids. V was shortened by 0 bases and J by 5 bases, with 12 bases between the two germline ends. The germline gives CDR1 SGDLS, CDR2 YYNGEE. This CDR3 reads CASSVAGYDHEQYF. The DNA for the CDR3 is TGTGCCAGCAGCGTAGCAGGTTACGACCACGAGCAGTACTTC.

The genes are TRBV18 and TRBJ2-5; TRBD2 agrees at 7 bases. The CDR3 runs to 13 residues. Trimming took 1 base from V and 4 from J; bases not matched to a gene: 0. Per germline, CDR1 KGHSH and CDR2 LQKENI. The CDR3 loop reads CASSPRGGETQYF. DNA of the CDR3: TGTGCCAGCTCACCACGGGGGGGAGAGACCCAGTACTTC.

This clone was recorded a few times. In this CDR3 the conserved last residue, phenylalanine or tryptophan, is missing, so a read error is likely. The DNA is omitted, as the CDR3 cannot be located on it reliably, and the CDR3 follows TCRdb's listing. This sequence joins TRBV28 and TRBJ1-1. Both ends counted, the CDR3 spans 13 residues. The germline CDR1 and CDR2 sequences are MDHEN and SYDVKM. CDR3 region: CASSPGAGQAFNI.

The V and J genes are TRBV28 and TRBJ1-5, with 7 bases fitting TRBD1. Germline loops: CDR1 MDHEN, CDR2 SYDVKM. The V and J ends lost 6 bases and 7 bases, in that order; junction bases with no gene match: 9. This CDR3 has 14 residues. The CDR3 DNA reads TGTGCCAGCAGGGGAGACAGGGTGAGGCAGCCCCAGCATTTT. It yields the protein CASRGDRVRQPQHF.

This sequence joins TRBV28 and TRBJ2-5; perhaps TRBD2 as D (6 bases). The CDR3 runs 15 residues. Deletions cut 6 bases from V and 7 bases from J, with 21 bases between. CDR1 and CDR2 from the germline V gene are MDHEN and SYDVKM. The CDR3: CASSIPGLVLGTQYF. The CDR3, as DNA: TGTGCCAGCAGCATTCCGGGACTGGTCTTGGGGACCCAGTACTTC.

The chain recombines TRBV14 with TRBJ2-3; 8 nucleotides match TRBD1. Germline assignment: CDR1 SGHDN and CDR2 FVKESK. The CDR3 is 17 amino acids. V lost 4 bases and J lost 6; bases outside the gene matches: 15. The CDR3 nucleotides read TGTGCCAGCAGCCCGTTCCCGGGGGCGACAGGGGCTGATACGCAGTATTTT. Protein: CASSPFPGATGADTQYF.

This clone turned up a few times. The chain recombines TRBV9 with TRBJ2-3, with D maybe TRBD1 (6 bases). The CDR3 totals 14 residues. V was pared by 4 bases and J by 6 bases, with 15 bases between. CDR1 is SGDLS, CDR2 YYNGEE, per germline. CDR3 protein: CASSPSGQFDTQYF. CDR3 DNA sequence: TGTGCCAGCAGCCCATCGGGACAATTTGATACGCAGTATTTT.

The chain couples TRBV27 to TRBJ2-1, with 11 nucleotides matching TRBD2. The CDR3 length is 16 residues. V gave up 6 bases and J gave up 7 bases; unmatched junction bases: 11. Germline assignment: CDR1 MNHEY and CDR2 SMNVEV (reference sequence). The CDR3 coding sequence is TGTGCCAGCAGCAACTCCCTAGCGGGAGGAAAGAATGAGCAGTTCTTC. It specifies CASSNSLAGGKNEQFF.

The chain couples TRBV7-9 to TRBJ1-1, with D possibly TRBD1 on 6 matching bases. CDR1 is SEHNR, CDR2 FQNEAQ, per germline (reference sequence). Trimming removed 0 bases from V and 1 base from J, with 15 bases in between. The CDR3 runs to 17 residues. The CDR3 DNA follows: TGTGCCAGCAGCTTAGCTAGAGGGGGGGTACAGAACACTGAAGCTTTCTTT. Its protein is CASSLARGGVQNTEAFF.

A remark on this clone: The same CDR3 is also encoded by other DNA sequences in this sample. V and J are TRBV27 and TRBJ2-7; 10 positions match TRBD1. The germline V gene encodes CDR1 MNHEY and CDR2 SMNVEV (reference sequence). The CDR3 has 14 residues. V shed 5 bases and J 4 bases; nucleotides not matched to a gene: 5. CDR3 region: CASSPRTGGYEQYF. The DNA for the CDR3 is TGTGCCAGCAGTCCCCGGACAGGGGGTTACGAGCAGTACTTC.

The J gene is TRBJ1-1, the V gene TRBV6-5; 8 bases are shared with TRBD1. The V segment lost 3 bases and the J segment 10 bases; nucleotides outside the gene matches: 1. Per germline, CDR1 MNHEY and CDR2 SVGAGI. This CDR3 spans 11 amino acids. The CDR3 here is CASSYGQGAFF. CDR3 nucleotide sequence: TGTGCCAGCAGTTATGGACAGGGAGCTTTCTTT.